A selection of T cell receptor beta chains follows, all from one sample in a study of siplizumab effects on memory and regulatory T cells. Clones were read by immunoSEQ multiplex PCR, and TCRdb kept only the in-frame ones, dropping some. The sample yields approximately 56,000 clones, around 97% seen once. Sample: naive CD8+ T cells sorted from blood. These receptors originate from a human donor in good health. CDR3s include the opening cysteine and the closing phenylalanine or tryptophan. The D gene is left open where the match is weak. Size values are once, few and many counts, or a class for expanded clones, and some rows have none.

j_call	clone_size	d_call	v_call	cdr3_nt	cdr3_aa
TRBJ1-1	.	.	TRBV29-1	TGCAGCGTTGTTCGAGGAGAAGCTTTCTTT	CSVVRGEAFF
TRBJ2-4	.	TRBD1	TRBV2	TGTGCCAGCAGTGGGGCCTACAGGGGAAACATTCAGTACTTC	CASSGAYRGNIQYF
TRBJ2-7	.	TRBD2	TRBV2	TGTGCCAGCAGTGAGGGGCCTAGCGGGAAGTACTTC	CASSEGPSGKYF
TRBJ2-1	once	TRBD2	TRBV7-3	TGTGCCAGCAGCTTAGGGACTAGCGACCACAATGAGCAGTTCTTC	CASSLGTSDHNEQFF
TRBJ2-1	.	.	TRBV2	TGTGCCAGCAGTGAAGAGGTGGGAGAGAATATTGATGAGCAGTTCTTC	CASSEEVGENIDEQFF
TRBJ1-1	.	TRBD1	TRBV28	TGTGCCAGCAGTACAGGGACAGGGAGGAAGAACACTGAAGCTTTCTTT	CASSTGTGRKNTEAFF
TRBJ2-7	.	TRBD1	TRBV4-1	TGCGCCAGCAGCCAAGACCGGGACAGGGTTGAGCAGTACTTC	CASSQDRDRVEQYF
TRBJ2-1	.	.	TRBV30	TGTGCCTGGAGTTTTGGCGGGGTGGGTTACAATGAGCAGTTCTTC	CAWSFGGVGYNEQFF
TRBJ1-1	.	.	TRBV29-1	TGCAGCGTTGAGGTCTACACTGAAGCTTTCTTT	CSVEVYTEAFF
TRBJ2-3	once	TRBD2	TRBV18	TGTGCCAGCTCCCTCGCGGGAGAGGGGACAGATACGCAGTATTTT	CASSLAGEGTDTQYF
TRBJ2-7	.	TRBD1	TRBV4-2	TGTGCCAGCAGCCAAGAACAGGGGATGCACGAGCAGTACTTC	CASSQEQGMHEQYF
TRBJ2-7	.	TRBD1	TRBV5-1	TGCGCCAGCAGCTTGGCCAAGGTCAATAACAGGGGCACTAGCTCCTACGAGCAGTACTTC	CASSLAKVNNRGTSSYEQYF
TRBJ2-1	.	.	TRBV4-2	TGTGCCAGCAGCCAAGATGGTTTCCTAAACAATGAGCAGTTCTTC	CASSQDGFLNNEQFF
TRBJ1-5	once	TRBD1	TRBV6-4	TGTGCCAACGCCAGGCAGGGGGCCCCTCGGCATTTT	CANARQGAPRHF
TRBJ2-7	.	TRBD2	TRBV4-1	TGCGCCAGCAGCCAAACTAGCGGGAGATATTACGAGCAGTACTTC	CASSQTSGRYYEQYF
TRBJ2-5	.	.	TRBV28	TGTGCCAGCAGTCGGACAGAGAAGCAAGAGACCCAGTACTTC	CASSRTEKQETQYF